The 21 T cell receptor beta chains below come from one sample, sequenced in a study of T cell responses to AZD1222 COVID-19 vaccine. Measured with immunoSEQ multiplex PCR; TCRdb has only the in-frame clones, and not every one. The data contain 150,000 or so clones, 80% to 90% of them singletons. The sequences come from peripheral blood, collected on day 0 of AZD1222 vaccination. The receptors here all came from an adult in good health.

This clone was found once. The chain links TRBV12-3 or TRBV12-4 to TRBJ1-2; D possibly corresponds to TRBD1 (6 bases). The CDR3 extends over 13 amino acids. Trimming shortened V by 5 bases and J by 4 bases, and 11 bases separated the two germline ends. The CDR3 loop is CASSPDRSYGYTF. CDR3 DNA sequence: TGTGCCAGCAGTCCCGACAGGAGCTATGGCTACACCTTC.

This clone was counted once. The chain has TRBV4-3 and TRBJ2-3; 9 bases line up with TRBD2. Germline V gene lookup returns CDR1 LGHNA and CDR2 YSLEER. The CDR3 contains 16 residues. The junction had 5 bases not matched to a gene; V was cut back by 0 bases and J by 4 bases. The CDR3 region is CASSQDASGRPDTQYF. CDR3 nucleotide sequence: TGCGCCAGCAGCCAAGATGCAAGCGGGAGGCCAGATACGCAGTATTTT.

The chain recombines TRBV6-6 with TRBJ1-6; D ambiguous. CDR1 is MNHNY and CDR2 is SVGAGI in the germline V gene (reference sequence). The CDR3 totals 15 residues. Trimming pared 0 bases from V and 8 bases from J, leaving 11 bases between. Here the CDR3 reads CASSYSPGMDSPLHF. DNA for the CDR3: TGTGCCAGCAGTTACTCTCCCGGGATGGATTCACCCCTCCACTTT.

The chain recombines TRBV6-5 with TRBJ1-1; the match to TRBD1 covers 7 bases. CDR1 and CDR2 from the germline V gene are MNHEY and SVGAGI. The V gene end was trimmed by 6 bases and the J gene end by 2 bases; junction bases not matched to a gene: 6. CDR3 length equals 14 residues. CDR3 sequence (DNA): TGTGCCAGCAGGAGACAGGGCTACAACACTGAAGCTTTCTTT. Translation gives CASRRQGYNTEAFF.

This CDR3 is CASSESLGDTQYF. In nucleotides, the CDR3 is TGTGCCAGCAGTGAGAGCCTCGGAGATACGCAGTATTTT. This chain links TRBV6-1 with TRBJ2-3, with D uncertain. The V gene's germline CDR1 is MNHNS and CDR2 SASEGT. Trimming left V 3 bases short and J 5 bases short, with 9 bases between. The CDR3 is 13 amino acids.

V and J are TRBV28 and TRBJ1-4; possible D gene TRBD1, 5 bases. The CDR3 runs 13 residues. The V gene lost 6 bases and the J gene lost 3 bases, with 8 bases spanning the gap. Germline V CDR1 and CDR2: MDHEN, SYDVKM. The CDR3 coding sequence is TGTGCCAGCAGAAGGGGACCTAATGAAAAACTGTTTTTT. Protein: CASRRGPNEKLFF.

This clone was counted a few times. The chain carries TRBV19 and TRBJ2-6; D is undetermined. The V end was cut by 5 bases, the J end by 4 bases, with 12 bases between. This CDR3 region has 15 residues. Per germline, CDR1 LNHDA and CDR2 SQIVND (reference sequence). The CDR3, as DNA: TGTGCCAGTAGTGAAATAAGGCCAGGGGCCAACGTCCTGACTTTC. Translating gives CASSEIRPGANVLTF. The entire variable domain, with the rest obtained from reference TRBV19 and TRBJ2-6, is as follows: DGGITQSPKYLFRKEGQNVTLSCEQNLNHDAMYWYRQDPGQGLRLIYYSQIVNDFQKGDIAEGYSVSREKKESFPLTVTSAQKNPTAFYLCASSEIRPGANVLTFGAGSRLTVL.

The J gene is TRBJ2-1, the V gene TRBV25-1; 7 bases map to TRBD2. This CDR3 has 15 amino acids. Germline V gene lookup returns CDR1 MGHDK and CDR2 SYGVNS. J lost 4 bases, V lost 3 bases, and 6 bases had no gene match. The CDR3 loop reads CASSDPRGSYNEQFF. CDR3 DNA: TGTGCCAGCAGTGACCCCCGCGGGAGTTACAATGAGCAGTTCTTC.

This chain joins TRBV5-1 and TRBJ1-1; D not resolved. With 5 bases removed from V and 5 bases from J, the gap between germline ends came to 28 bases. CDR3 size: 18 residues. Per the germline V gene, CDR1 is SGHRS and CDR2 is YFSETQ. The CDR3 loop is CASSFVPSTRNRETEAFF. CDR3 nucleotide sequence: TGCGCCAGCAGTTTTGTACCCTCAACTCGTAACCGGGAGACTGAAGCTTTCTTT. Variable domain in full (rest from reference TRBV5-1 and TRBJ1-1): KAGVTQTPRYLIKTRGQQVTLSCSPISGHRSVSWYQQTPGQGLQFLFEYFSETQRNKGNFPGRFSGRQFSNSRSEMNVSTLELGDSALYLCASSFVPSTRNRETEAFFGQGTRLTVV.

This chain links TRBV18 with TRBJ2-4; TRBD1 is a possible D gene (5 bases). Trimming stripped 3 bases from V and 0 bases from J, with 21 bases between. Looked up from germline, CDR1 is KGHSH and CDR2 is LQKENI. CDR3 length: 19 amino acids. The CDR3 spells CASSPQSQDVVLAKNIQYF. DNA of the CDR3: TGTGCCAGCTCACCCCAATCACAGGACGTTGTCCTAGCCAAAAACATTCAGTACTTC.

This chain uses TRBV20-1 with TRBJ1-4, with no clear D. The CDR3 spans 11 residues. V was shortened by 5 bases and J by 8 bases, with 9 bases between the two germline ends. Germline V lookup: CDR1 DFQATT, CDR2 SNEGSKA (reference sequence). The CDR3 protein is CSARLYEKLFF. The CDR3, as DNA: TGCAGTGCTCGACTTTACGAAAAACTGTTTTTT.

This chain links TRBV5-4 with TRBJ2-7; D not resolved. Germline CDR1 is SGHNT and CDR2 is YYREEE (reference sequence). V lost 4 bases, J lost 3 bases, and 11 bases lay in between. The CDR3 covers 13 residues. The CDR3 region is CASSPLGDYEQYF. The CDR3 DNA follows: TGTGCCAGCAGCCCCCTCGGAGACTACGAGCAGTACTTC. Based on the CDR3 plus reference TRBV5-4 and TRBJ2-7, the full variable domain is ETGVTQSPTHLIKTRGQQVTLRCSSQSGHNTVSWYQQALGQGPQFIFQYYREEENGRGNFPPRFSGLQFPNYSSELNVNALELDDSALYLCASSPLGDYEQYFGPGTRLTVT.

V is TRBV11-2 and J is TRBJ1-6; TRBD1 matches 7 bases. Germline trimming cut 4 bases from V and 10 bases from J; bases unmatched to any gene: 10. The germline gives CDR1 SGHAT, CDR2 FQNNGV. The CDR3 spans 15 residues. The DNA for the CDR3 is TGTGCCAGCAGCTCCCGACAGGGCCTCATCTCACCCCTCCACTTT. Amino acids: CASSSRQGLISPLHF.

V is TRBV6-6 and J is TRBJ1-5; perhaps TRBD1 as D (6 bases). Germline values: CDR1 MNHNY, CDR2 SVGAGI (reference sequence). The CDR3 consists of 16 residues. V lost 6 bases to trimming and J lost 0 bases, with 15 bases between them. The CDR3 reads CASRPSGARSNQPQHF. The CDR3 region has the DNA TGTGCCAGCAGGCCATCGGGGGCACGTAGCAATCAGCCCCAGCATTTT.

Here the CDR3 reads CASSDAGNTIYF. The CDR3, as DNA: TGTGCCAGCAGTGATGCTGGAAACACCATATATTTT. V and J are TRBV2 and TRBJ1-3; the D is unclear. Looked up from germline, CDR1 is SNHLY and CDR2 is FYNNEI. The germline V and J ends were trimmed by 3 bases and 2 bases, with 2 bases remaining between them. The CDR3 contains 12 residues.

The rearrangement joins TRBV10-1 to TRBJ1-2; D unclear. The germline V gene encodes CDR1 WNHNN and CDR2 SYGVQD (reference sequence). V gave up 2 bases and J gave up 5 bases, with 9 bases separating them. There are 13 residues in the CDR3. The chain's CDR3 is CASSEVRTYGYTF. CDR3 DNA sequence: TGCGCCAGCAGTGAGGTCAGGACTTATGGCTACACCTTC.

The chain joins TRBV5-1 to TRBJ2-3; 7 bases line up with TRBD2. With 5 bases clipped from V and 0 bases from J, the junction kept 12 bases outside the gene matches. The CDR3 length is 17 residues. Germline V gives CDR1 SGHRS, CDR2 YFSETQ. CDR3 loop: CASSSSFPGLSTDTQYF. The CDR3, as DNA: TGCGCCAGCAGTTCCAGTTTTCCGGGACTAAGCACAGATACGCAGTATTTT.

The chain has TRBV5-1 and TRBJ1-1, with D hard to call. Trimming pared 3 bases from V and 1 base from J, leaving 13 bases between. The germline gives CDR1 SGHRS, CDR2 YFSETQ. The CDR3 length is 15 residues. The CDR3 is CASSWANLPNTEAFF. The DNA for the CDR3 is TGCGCCAGCAGCTGGGCAAACCTGCCGAACACTGAAGCTTTCTTT.

V gene TRBV5-8 combines with J gene TRBJ1-5; a weak D match, TRBD1 (6 bases). Per germline, CDR1 SGHTS and CDR2 YDEGEE. V dropped 4 bases and J dropped 3 bases, with 17 bases sitting between them. The CDR3 is 16 residues long. CDR3 in amino acids: CASSPTTGIDNQPQHF. The CDR3 region has the DNA TGTGCCAGCAGCCCGACAACAGGGATTGACAATCAGCCCCAGCATTTT.

The genes are TRBV30 and TRBJ1-1; 7 bases are shared with TRBD1. The CDR3 runs 14 residues. The germline V gene encodes CDR1 GTSNPN and CDR2 SVGIG (reference sequence). Trimming at V came to 0 bases and at J to 5 bases, leaving 6 bases not matched to a gene. CDR3 region: CAWSVGGRGTEAFF. The CDR3 DNA reads as TGTGCCTGGAGTGTAGGGGGCCGAGGGACTGAAGCTTTCTTT.

The genes are TRBV7-8 and TRBJ2-5, with D possibly TRBD2 on 7 matching bases. The CDR3 consists of 16 residues. V was pared by 1 base and J by 2 bases, with 14 bases between. Germline CDR1 SGHVS, CDR2 FQNEAQ. CDR3 protein: CASSLGGGGYQETQYF. CDR3 DNA sequence: TGTGCCAGCAGCTTAGGGGGGGGCGGTTATCAAGAGACCCAGTACTTC.